The 32 T cell receptor beta chains given below trace back to one sample, sequenced in a study of long-term antiretroviral therapy in people with HIV. Investigators performed immunoSEQ version v3.0 at survey level. Libraries were prepared by immunoSEQ multiplex PCR; TCRdb keeps only in-frame clonotypes and omits some of them. Among tens of thousands of clones listed, approximately 86% were seen once. The sequences come from unsorted PBMCs, collected 0.1 years before starting antiretroviral therapy. Every receptor here comes from a woman in her fifties or sixties with HIV.

This chain joins TRBV2 and TRBJ1-5; D not certain. CDR3 length equals 15 residues. Trimming took off 3 bases at V and 3 bases at J, with 12 bases between the two ends. CDR1 is SNHLY and CDR2 is FYNNEI in the germline V gene. The CDR3 region is CASSDLAPYNQPQHF. In nucleotides, the CDR3 is TGTGCCAGCAGTGATCTTGCCCCCTACAATCAGCCCCAGCATTTT.

The CDR3 spells CASRRQGGTNYGYTF. The DNA for the CDR3 is TGTGCCAGCAGGCGACAGGGCGGAACTAACTATGGCTACACCTTC. V gene TRBV4-2 combines with J gene TRBJ1-2, with 7 bases lining up with TRBD1. Germline-derived CDR1 and CDR2 are LGHNA and YNFKEQ. J lost 0 bases, V lost 6 bases, and 7 bases had no gene match. This CDR3 is 15 amino acids long.

This rearrangement joins TRBV19 to TRBJ2-1; the D gene is possibly TRBD1 (6 bases). Germline V gene data show CDR1 as LNHDA and CDR2 as SQIVND (reference sequence). Trimming took 5 bases from V and 3 from J, leaving 20 bases between them. CDR3 length: 17 amino acids. CDR3 in amino acids: CASSPDRTSSVYNEQFF. CDR3 nucleotide sequence: TGTGCCAGTAGTCCGGACAGAACTTCATCGGTCTACAATGAGCAGTTCTTC.

The rearrangement joins TRBV27 to TRBJ1-1; perhaps TRBD1 as D (5 bases). From germline, CDR1 is MNHEY and CDR2 SMNVEV (reference sequence). With 4 bases removed from V and 3 bases from J, the gap between germline ends came to 9 bases. This CDR3 comprises 13 residues. The CDR3 sequence is CASSYWGDTEAFF. The CDR3 bases are TGTGCCAGCAGTTACTGGGGGGACACTGAAGCTTTCTTT.

This chain uses TRBV7-9 with TRBJ1-1; D call uncertain. Germline CDR1 and CDR2: SEHNR and FQNEAQ (reference sequence). The CDR3 length is 13 residues. V lost 5 bases, J lost 3 bases, and 10 bases lay in between. The CDR3 DNA sequence: TGTGCCAGCAGCCAAAATCGAGACACTGAAGCTTTCTTT. It translates to CASSQNRDTEAFF.

J is TRBJ1-1 and V is TRBV19; D not certain. The germline V and J ends were trimmed by 4 bases and 0 bases, with 15 bases remaining between them. Per germline, CDR1 LNHDA and CDR2 SQIVND (reference sequence). The CDR3 contains 16 residues. The DNA for the CDR3 is TGTGCCAGTAGTACCCTCGGTGCACAGATGAACACTGAAGCTTTCTTT. It translates to CASSTLGAQMNTEAFF.

The rearrangement joins TRBV27 to TRBJ2-7; tentative D call: TRBD2 (6 bases). CDR1 is MNHEY, CDR2 SMNVEV, per germline (reference sequence). The V end was cut by 6 bases, the J end by 2 bases, with 14 bases between. This CDR3 comprises 14 residues. CDR3 in DNA: TGTGCCAGCAGGGGGGGTAGCGACCCCTACGAGCAGTACTTC. The encoded protein is CASRGGSDPYEQYF.

The J gene is TRBJ2-1, the V gene TRBV4-3, with 9 bases aligning to TRBD2. Unmatched junction bases numbered 8, after V lost 2 bases and J lost 6 bases. The CDR3 runs to 16 residues. Germline V gives CDR1 LGHNA, CDR2 YSLEER. For the CDR3, the DNA is TGCGCCAGCAGCCAATCCCTGGCGGGGGGGCTCAATGAGCAGTTCTTC. It codes for CASSQSLAGGLNEQFF.

As DNA, the CDR3 is TGCGCCAGCAGCCAAGAGGAGGGGTCAAGCTCTGGGGCCAACGTCCTGACTTTC. Translating it yields CASSQEEGSSSGANVLTF. The chain uses TRBV4-3 and TRBJ2-6; possibly TRBD2 for D (6 bases). CDR3 size: 18 residues. The germline CDR1 and CDR2 sequences are LGHNA and YSLEER. Trimming removed 0 bases at V and 0 bases at J, with 12 bases between.

The chain employs TRBV19 and TRBJ1-3; 7 bases agree with TRBD1. The germline CDR1 and CDR2 sequences are LNHDA and SQIVND (reference sequence). The CDR3 sequence is 16 residues long. With 6 bases clipped from V and 0 bases from J, the junction kept 8 bases outside the gene matches. CDR3 sequence: CASRGDRARSGNTIYF. The CDR3 coding sequence is TGTGCCAGTAGGGGAGACAGGGCCCGCTCTGGAAACACCATATATTTT.

As regards this clone: One end of the junction varies from germline; a read error may be responsible. The gene calls are TRBV7-7 and TRBJ2-1, with 11 positions matching TRBD2. The CDR3 runs to 16 residues. CDR1 SSHAT and CDR2 FNYEAQ come from the germline V gene (reference sequence). In DNA form, the CDR3 reads TGTGCTAGCAGCCCTCGACTAGCGGGGACTCACAATGAGCAGTTCTTC. Amino acid sequence: CASSPRLAGTHNEQFF. The full variable domain, completed using reference TRBV7-7 and TRBJ2-1, is GAGVSQSPRYKVTKRGQDVTLRCDPISSHATLYWYQQALGQGPEFLTYFNYEAQPDKSGLPSDRFSAERPEGSISTLTIQRTEQRDSAMYRCASSPRLAGTHNEQFFGPGTRLTVL.

The chain is built from TRBV7-2 and TRBJ2-7; no clear D gene. V dropped 5 bases and J dropped 3 bases, with 8 bases sitting between them. CDR3 size: 12 residues. CDR1 is SGHTA, CDR2 FQGNSA, per germline. CDR3 nucleotides: TGTGCCAGCAGCCCTATGAGCTACGAGCAGTACTTC. It specifies CASSPMSYEQYF.

The chain joins TRBV5-6 to TRBJ2-5; 8 nucleotides agree with TRBD1. The CDR3 covers 15 residues. The germline gives CDR1 SGHDT, CDR2 YYEEEE. The trim removed 5 bases at V and 2 bases at J, leaving 8 bases unmatched. CDR3 bases: TGTGCCAGCAGGGGTGACAGGGGCGGTCAAGAGACCCAGTACTTC. As protein: CASRGDRGGQETQYF.

The V and J genes are TRBV5-1 and TRBJ1-1, with D maybe TRBD1 (6 bases). Trimming took off 0 bases at V and 4 bases at J, with 10 bases between the two ends. Germline V lookup: CDR1 SGHRS, CDR2 YFSETQ. This CDR3 contains 14 residues. DNA for the CDR3: TGCGCCAGCAGCTTGGCTCAGGGGCGCACTGAAGCTTTCTTT. As protein: CASSLAQGRTEAFF.

This clone was observed once. J is TRBJ2-1 and V is TRBV25-1; maybe TRBD2 (6 bases). Germline loops: CDR1 MGHDK, CDR2 SYGVNS. The ends were cut back, 1 base at V and 0 bases at J, with 10 bases in the middle. CDR3 size: 16 residues. In DNA, the CDR3 is TGTGCCAGCAGTGAATTACGGGGGAGCTCCTACAATGAGCAGTTCTTC. Protein: CASSELRGSSYNEQFF.

The rearrangement uses TRBV7-2 and TRBJ1-1; no firm D call. V was shortened by 5 bases and J by 1 base, with 8 bases between the two germline ends. CDR3 length: 13 residues. The germline V gene encodes CDR1 SGHTA and CDR2 FQGNSA. DNA for the CDR3: TGTGCCAGCAGCCTACACCGGAACACTGAAGCTTTCTTT. It translates to CASSLHRNTEAFF. Supplemented by reference TRBV7-2 and TRBJ1-1, the full variable domain reads GAGVSQSPSNKVTEKGKDVELRCDPISGHTALYWYRQSLGQGLEFLIYFQGNSAPDKSGLPSDRFSAERTGGSVSTLTIQRTQQEDSAVYLCASSLHRNTEAFFGQGTRLTVV.

The chain uses TRBV4-3 and TRBJ2-2; D might be TRBD2 (5 bases). V lost 0 bases, J lost 7 bases, and 12 bases lay in between. Looked up from germline, CDR1 is LGHNA and CDR2 is YSLEER. The CDR3 consists of 15 residues. CDR3: CASSQEIGVHGELFF. Written as DNA, the CDR3 is TGCGCCAGCAGCCAAGAAATCGGGGTGCACGGGGAGCTGTTTTTT.

This rearrangement joins TRBV25-1 to TRBJ2-7, with a weak D call TRBD2 (6 bases). V was shortened by 3 bases and J by 5 bases, with 11 bases between the two germline ends. CDR3 length equals 13 residues. The V gene's germline CDR1 is MGHDK and CDR2 SYGVNS. The CDR3 region has the DNA TGTGCCAGCAGTGACCCGGGACTCGACGAGCAGTACTTC. Protein product: CASSDPGLDEQYF.

The rearrangement uses TRBV15 and TRBJ1-5; D is possibly TRBD1 (5 bases). Germline V gene sequence: CDR1 LNHNV, CDR2 YYDKDF (reference sequence). The CDR3 consists of 16 residues. V dropped 1 base and J dropped 5 bases, with 15 bases sitting between them. CDR3 DNA: TGTGCCACCAGCAGAGCGCCCAGGGAACCTTATCAGCCCCAGCATTTT. It translates to CATSRAPREPYQPQHF.

This rearrangement joins TRBV29-1 to TRBJ1-1, with D perhaps TRBD1 (5 bases). CDR1 and CDR2 (germline): SQVTM, ANQGSEA. Trimming removed 3 bases at V and 1 base at J, with 9 bases between. This CDR3 is 13 amino acids long. The CDR3 sequence is CSVEAGWNTEAFF. DNA of the CDR3: TGCAGCGTTGAGGCAGGGTGGAACACTGAAGCTTTCTTT.

The V and J genes are TRBV15 and TRBJ1-1; D is ambiguous. Germline-derived CDR1 and CDR2 are LNHNV and YYDKDF (reference sequence). CDR3 length: 13 amino acids. Trimming took off 3 bases at V and 3 bases at J, with 8 bases between the two ends. The CDR3 here is CATSRQWDTEAFF. CDR3 in DNA: TGTGCCACCAGCAGGCAGTGGGACACTGAAGCTTTCTTT.

The rearrangement links TRBV4-3 to TRBJ1-5; D is unclear. Trimming pared 0 bases from V and 2 bases from J, leaving 8 bases between. The germline V gene encodes CDR1 LGHNA and CDR2 YSLEER. CDR3 length: 15 amino acids. The DNA of the CDR3 is TGCGCCAGCAGCCAAGATTTTGTAGGCAATCAGCCCCAGCATTTT. Translated: CASSQDFVGNQPQHF.

As regards this clone: This same CDR3 is encoded by further DNA sequences in the sample. The V gene is TRBV5-1, the J gene TRBJ2-6; D is uncertain. The V end was cut by 0 bases, the J end by 1 base, with 8 bases between. There are 16 residues in the CDR3. CDR1 is SGHRS, CDR2 YFSETQ, per germline. As DNA, the CDR3 is TGCGCCAGCAGCTTGGCCCTAGGGTCTGGGGCCAACGTCCTGACTTTC. Encoded protein: CASSLALGSGANVLTF.

J is TRBJ2-3 and V is TRBV11-3, with 7 bases lining up with TRBD1. Germline-derived CDR1 and CDR2 are SGHNT and YENEEA. V lost 3 bases to trimming and J lost 1 base; unmatched junction nucleotides: 10. CDR3 size: 17 residues. CDR3 nucleotides: TGTGCCAGCAGCTTCCGACAGGGCCCATGGGGCACAGATACGCAGTATTTT. Protein product: CASSFRQGPWGTDTQYF.

The chain uses TRBV9 and TRBJ1-2; 9 bases fit TRBD1. Trimming removed 3 bases from V and 7 bases from J; junction bases left unmatched: 13. The germline gives CDR1 SGDLS, CDR2 YYNGEE. CDR3 length: 16 residues. The CDR3 region is CASSAIGTGGFGGYTF. CDR3 nucleotides: TGTGCCAGCAGCGCGATAGGTACAGGGGGCTTTGGTGGCTACACCTTC.

The chain links TRBV4-1 to TRBJ1-4, with 10 bases matching TRBD1. From germline, CDR1 is MGHRA and CDR2 YSYEKL. J lost 8 bases, V lost 3 bases, and 6 bases had no gene match. There are 15 residues in the CDR3. The CDR3 loop is CASSQAGTGVEKLFF. The CDR3 DNA sequence: TGCGCCAGCAGCCAGGCCGGGACAGGGGTCGAAAAACTGTTTTTT.

In the case of this clone: At the DNA level, this CDR3 is encoded by other sequences in the same sample as well. The chain joins TRBV5-5 to TRBJ2-1; D not certain. The CDR3 is made up of 13 amino acids. V dropped 0 bases and J dropped 7 bases, with 8 bases sitting between them. The germline gives CDR1 SGHKS, CDR2 YYEKEE (reference sequence). The CDR3 protein is CASSLGPDNEQFF. As DNA, the CDR3 is TGTGCCAGCAGCTTGGGGCCAGATAATGAGCAGTTCTTC.

The chain recombines TRBV19 with TRBJ1-3; D is unclear. The CDR3 is 14 residues long. Trimming removed 6 bases from V and 1 base from J, with 10 bases in between. The germline V gene has CDR1 LNHDA and CDR2 SQIVND (reference sequence). CDR3 coding DNA: TGTGCCAGTAGCCGGGATTTTTCTGGAAACACCATATATTTT. The encoded protein is CASSRDFSGNTIYF.

J is TRBJ2-7 and V is TRBV7-6, with TRBD1 identical over 9 bases. The CDR3 totals 14 residues. With V trimmed by 5 bases and J by 3 bases, 5 bases remained unmatched. Germline V gene sequence: CDR1 SGHVS, CDR2 FNYEAQ. CDR3 sequence (DNA): TGTGCCAGCAGCGTGGACAGGGGTGGCTACGAGCAGTACTTC. Amino acid sequence: CASSVDRGGYEQYF.

This clone has a single count. The chain joins TRBV6-1 to TRBJ2-7, with D unclear. The CDR3 runs 11 residues. Trimming removed 7 bases from V and 3 bases from J, with 7 bases in between. Germline loops: CDR1 MNHNS, CDR2 SASEGT. The CDR3 spells CASTSVYEQYF. CDR3 nucleotide sequence: TGTGCCAGCACCTCTGTCTACGAGCAGTACTTC.

This chain joins TRBV19 and TRBJ1-2; tentative D call: TRBD1 (5 bases). Per the germline V gene, CDR1 is LNHDA and CDR2 is SQIVND (reference sequence). With 2 bases removed from V and 4 bases from J, the gap between germline ends came to 11 bases. The CDR3 consists of 14 residues. The CDR3 nucleotides read TGTGCCAGTAGTATAACGGGGGACTCCTATGGCTACACCTTC. This translates into CASSITGDSYGYTF.

The chain uses TRBV11-2 and TRBJ1-3, with D tentatively TRBD1 (6 bases). The CDR3 loop spans 17 amino acids. Between the trimmed V and J ends, which lost 2 bases and 4 bases, there was a span of 18 bases. CDR1 SGHAT and CDR2 FQNNGV come from the germline V gene. The CDR3 reads CASSLLGGPFLGNTIYF. The CDR3 DNA follows: TGTGCCAGCAGCTTACTCGGGGGCCCCTTCCTCGGAAACACCATATATTTT.